A single sample gave rise to the 15 T cell receptor beta chains below, sequenced in a study of T cells expressing NK-cell markers. Reanalyzing the 5' RACE reads, TCRdb keeps one entry per CDR3 protein, without DNA. Its clone listing holds about 400,000 distinct CDR3 sequences. Sequenced: blood T cells: a sorted CD56 or NKG2C T cell subset, CD4+ or CD8+ T cells, or bulk PBMC T cells (not recorded which). The receptors come from a woman in her forties or fifties in good health.

CDR3 loop: CSARVGQGVGPQHF. The chain combines TRBV20-1 with TRBJ1-5; TCRdb designates TRBD1, a call that cannot be tested without DNA. Germline CDR1 and CDR2: DFQATT and SNEGSKA (reference sequence). The CDR3 extends over 14 amino acids.

The rearrangement links TRBV5-1 to TRBJ2-1; TCRdb names TRBD1, which stays unverified in the absence of DNA. This CDR3 spans 16 amino acids. Per germline, CDR1 SGHRS and CDR2 YFSETQ. CDR3 region: CASSRRNRGPDNEQFF.

The chain employs TRBV15 and TRBJ2-3. The CDR3 has 14 residues. Germline V gene sequence: CDR1 LNHNV, CDR2 YYDKDF (reference sequence). CDR3 sequence: CATSPRPSGDTQYF.

The rearrangement links TRBV19 to TRBJ2-3; absent DNA, TCRdb's TRBD1 call cannot be checked. The CDR3 has 13 residues. Looked up from germline, CDR1 is LNHDA and CDR2 is SQIVND (reference sequence). The CDR3 sequence is CASSSAILDTQYF.

The chain is built from TRBV14 and TRBJ1-6. Germline CDR1 SGHDN, CDR2 FVKESK. This CDR3 comprises 16 residues. The CDR3 loop is CASSQDADEYNSPLHF.

V and J are TRBV12-3 or TRBV12-4 and TRBJ2-3; TCRdb's D gene call, TRBD2, goes unchecked for lack of DNA. The CDR3 totals 14 residues. CDR3: CATDSGVSTDTQYF.

The J gene is TRBJ2-5, the V gene TRBV4-2; TCRdb indicates TRBD2, and absent DNA this call remains unverified. The V gene's germline CDR1 is LGHNA and CDR2 YNFKEQ. This CDR3 region has 20 residues. Here the CDR3 reads CASSQDPGLAGLSPQETQYF.

The chain employs TRBV29-1 and TRBJ1-5; TCRdb indicates TRBD1, and absent DNA this call remains unverified. The CDR3 is 14 residues long. CDR1 and CDR2 (germline): SQVTM, ANQGSEA. CDR3 amino acids: CSVRTGERNQPQHF.

The chain recombines TRBV20-1 with TRBJ1-6. Germline V gene sequence: CDR1 DFQATT, CDR2 SNEGSKA (reference sequence). CDR3 length: 15 residues. The chain's CDR3 is CSARSQVNYNSPLHF.

The chain links TRBV4-1 to TRBJ1-3. The CDR3 consists of 16 residues. Looked up from germline, CDR1 is MGHRA and CDR2 is YSYEKL. CDR3 sequence: CASSQAPGTSGNTIYF.

The chain uses TRBV9 and TRBJ1-3; no DNA is available, so the TRBD1 call from TCRdb remains unchecked. There are 13 residues in the CDR3. The V gene's germline CDR1 is SGDLS and CDR2 YYNGEE. Here the CDR3 reads CASSVEPALGIYF.

V and J are TRBV5-1 and TRBJ2-1; TCRdb gives TRBD1 as the D gene, but with no DNA this cannot be confirmed. This CDR3 comprises 16 residues. Germline V CDR1 and CDR2: SGHRS, YFSETQ. The CDR3 spells CASSWGGLSPFDEQFF.

This chain uses TRBV5-1 with TRBJ2-4; TCRdb names TRBD2, which stays unverified in the absence of DNA. The CDR3 extends over 16 amino acids. Germline loops: CDR1 SGHRS, CDR2 YFSETQ. The CDR3 spells CASSFGWGGVINIQYF.

This sequence joins TRBV18 and TRBJ2-3; TCRdb's D gene call, TRBD1, goes unchecked for lack of DNA. The V gene's germline CDR1 is KGHSH and CDR2 LQKENI. The CDR3 is 15 amino acids. The CDR3 sequence is CASSTRQGDTDTQYF.

The chain couples TRBV5-1 to TRBJ1-1; as DNA is missing, the TRBD1 call by TCRdb cannot be tested. Per germline, CDR1 SGHRS and CDR2 YFSETQ. The CDR3 contains 14 residues. CDR3 residues: CASSFLGQGTEAFF.